This T cell receptor beta chain appears in the sequencing data of a study of response to subunit inactivated influenza vaccine. The V and J ends lost 6 bases and 6 bases respectively, with 19 bases between them. The CDR3 runs 15 residues. TCRdb redid the calling of the RT-PCR reads with MiXCR, one entry per CDR3 protein. The sample has approximately 480,000 distinct CDR3 sequences, approximately 11% seen once. This clonotype was detected only a few times. Sample: PBMCs from blood, taken more than 35 days after vaccination. The chain uses TRBV12-3 or TRBV12-4 and TRBJ2-3; D may match TRBD1 or TRBD2 (5 bases each). The TCR was taken from a man aged 50-59 years who received an inactivated influenza vaccine. The CDR3 DNA follows: TGTGCCAGCAGCCGGGACGGCTATTTGGGGGATACGCAGTATTTT. Its translation: CASSRDGYLGDTQYF.